Included here is one T cell receptor (beta chain) sequence, with context. This sample is drawn from a study of cytomegalovirus exposure and HLA in healthy donors. Germline V gene lookup returns CDR1 LNHDA and CDR2 SQIVND (reference sequence). The V gene lost 10 bases and the J gene lost 2 bases, with 11 bases spanning the gap. This CDR3 spans 12 amino acids. Primers for the PCR totalled 60 Vbeta and 13 Jbeta. Only in-frame clones appear in the TCRdb table, and some are missing; sequencing was by immunoSEQ multiplex PCR. The data show about 200,000 clones, 78% seen once. Sequenced: PBMCs. This sequence joins TRBV19 and TRBJ1-2; no firm D call. The clonotype was recovered from a male donor in good health and CMV-seronegative. CDR3 sequence (DNA): TGTGCCACTACTACACCGAACTATGGCTACACCTTC. This codes for CATTTPNYGYTF.